This TCR beta chain was identified during a study of blood T cell repertoires in COVID-19 (dated by TCRdb to the early 2020s). Turning to the overall study: Collaborator samples came from the United States, Italy and Spain and covered acute and convalescent phases of COVID-19. The prospective study material was composed of cDNA or gDNA derived from T cells, B-cell-depleted T cells, or PBMCs. Subjects who had been exposed to COVID-19, were actively infected with it, or had recovered from it provided the deeply sampled blood TCRbeta repertoires that made up the dataset. The repertoires were made available in a free public database intended to serve as a resource for research on the immune response to SARS-CoV-2. Samples were obtained from the ongoing ImmuneRACE study (first 160 participants) and from over a thousand subjects provided by 6 global collaborators. The sample metadata nearly always contained a de-identified subject ID, COVID-19 status, age in years and sex. Where available, HLA class I and class II types were taken from metadata supplied by the sample provider and were not determined by assay-based typing. Beyond this particular receptor, the publication reports: The amount of clinical and demographic metadata varied by source and participant and was provided uncurated.

Whole blood was collected in K2EDTA tubes by collaborating institutions according to the institutions' own protocols. Collaborator samples were shipped for TCRbeta analysis as frozen whole blood, isolated PBMCs, or DNA extracted from either sample type. TCRbeta CDR3 regions were amplified from genomic DNA by means of the immunoSEQ Assay, a bias-controlled multiplex PCR. In the authors' own workflow: Nucleated cell counts per sample were estimated from amplification of reference gene primers within the assay. Sequence reads were collapsed and filtered to measure the absolute abundance of every unique TCRbeta CDR3 rearrangement. For each sample, productive Simpson clonality was calculated as the square root of Simpson's diversity index across productive rearrangements. What TCRdb holds here is the immuneACCESS table cut down to in-frame rearrangements. Part of the clones is not present; checked against another copy, under half of the missing clones reflect an unresolved V gene, and the others are unexplained. V and J calls and clone size come straight from that table; D and trimming were deduced from the DNA. Present in this sample are roughly 80,000 clones, roughly 84% of which were seen just once. The top ten clones comprise 2.5% to 3.5% of the sample.

Comment on this clone: Which antigen it targets is not known. No qualities accompany the bases; no much larger clone lies one base away.

The sequenced sample was peripheral blood. The source of this sequence is a woman of 80 years or more with acute or convalescent COVID-19.

The DNA is as follows: TGCAGCGTTGACAGGGCGGGGATCAATGAGCAGTTCTTC. This encodes CSVDRAGINEQFF. Recombination linked TRBV29-1 to TRBJ2-1; 6 matching bases give a weak D call of TRBD2. Deletion took 3 bases off V and 6 bases off J, with a span of 12 bases between the germline ends. The CDR3 runs 13 amino acids, cysteine and phenylalanine included. The DNA shown is the 39-base CDR3, in frame from base 1. CDR1 SQVTM and CDR2 ANQGSEA were looked up in the germline V gene.